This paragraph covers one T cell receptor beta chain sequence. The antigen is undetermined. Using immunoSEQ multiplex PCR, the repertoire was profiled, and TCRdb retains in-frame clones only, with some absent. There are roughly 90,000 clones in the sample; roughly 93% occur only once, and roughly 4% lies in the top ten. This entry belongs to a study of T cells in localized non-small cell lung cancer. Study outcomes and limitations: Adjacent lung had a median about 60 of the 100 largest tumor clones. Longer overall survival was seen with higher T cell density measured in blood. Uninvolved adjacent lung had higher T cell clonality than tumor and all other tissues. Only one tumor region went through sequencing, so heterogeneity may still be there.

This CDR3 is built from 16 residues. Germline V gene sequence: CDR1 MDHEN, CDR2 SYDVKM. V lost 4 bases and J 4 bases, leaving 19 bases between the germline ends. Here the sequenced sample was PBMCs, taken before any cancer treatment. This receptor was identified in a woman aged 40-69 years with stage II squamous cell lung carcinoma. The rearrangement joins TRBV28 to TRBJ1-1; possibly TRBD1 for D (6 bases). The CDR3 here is CASSYSGVGRGTEAFF. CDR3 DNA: TGTGCCAGCAGTTATTCAGGGGTAGGTAGGGGCACTGAAGCTTTCTTT.